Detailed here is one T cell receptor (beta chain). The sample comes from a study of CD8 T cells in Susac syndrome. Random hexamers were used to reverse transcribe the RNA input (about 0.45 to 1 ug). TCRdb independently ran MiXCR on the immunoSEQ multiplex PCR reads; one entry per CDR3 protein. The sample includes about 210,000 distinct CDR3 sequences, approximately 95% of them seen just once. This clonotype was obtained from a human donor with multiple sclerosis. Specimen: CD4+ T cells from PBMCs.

CDR3 DNA sequence: TGTGCCAGCTCACCAAATTCTCCAGGGGCCCATGGAGACGCTTTCTTT. This translates into CASSPNSPGAHGDAFF. This chain connects TRBV18 to TRBJ1-1, with TRBD1 as a possible D gene (6 bases). CDR1 KGHSH and CDR2 LQKENI come from the germline V gene. Trimming shortened V by 2 bases and J by 11 bases, and 24 bases separated the two germline ends. The CDR3 covers 16 residues.